This T cell receptor (beta chain) was retrieved from a study of T cells in Graves' hyperthyroidism and ophthalmopathy. The study enrolled patients aged 18 to 65 with newly diagnosed hyperthyroidism of under 2 months' duration. Uncontrolled infection, other autoimmune disease, pregnancy or lactation barred patients from enrollment. Authors of the study amplified TCR beta CDR3 regions from RNA transcripts. During a first-round RT-PCR of the TCR CDR3, the HTBI primer set was used. Each CDR3 protein gets one entry after TCRdb re-called the multiplex PCR reads with MiXCR. This table has a few hundred thousand distinct CDR3 sequences, 46% appearing once. There are 13 residues in the CDR3. The V end was cut by 8 bases, the J end by 4 bases, with 15 bases between. Broader study findings: Onset of ophthalmopathy came a median 6.5 months after the model predicted it.

As to this clonotype: Its cognate antigen is unknown.

The TCR originated in a woman under 30 with Graves' hyperthyroidism. The gene calls are TRBV12-3 or TRBV12-4 and TRBJ2-7; D possibly uses TRBD1 or TRBD2 (5 bases each). The sample was peripheral blood or thyroid tissue (not recorded which). For the CDR3, the DNA is TGTGCCAGCTCGACTGAGGGGCGTTACGAGCAGTACTTC. Protein product: CASSTEGRYEQYF.